One and the same sample provided the 30 T cell receptor beta chains below, sequenced in a study of T cell changes during pregnancy in multiple sclerosis. The table came from immunoSEQ multiplex PCR; TCRdb's copy has only in-frame clones and leaves some out. In the table there are some 97,000 clones, 85% to 95% of which are singletons. The sequenced sample was peripheral blood, obtained before pregnancy. Receptors were obtained from a female donor with multiple sclerosis, enrolled in a pregnancy study.

This sequence joins TRBV7-8 and TRBJ1-5, with a weak D call TRBD1 (5 bases). Per germline, CDR1 SGHVS and CDR2 FQNEAQ. V was cut by 4 bases and J by 3 bases, with 10 bases left in between. The CDR3 has 14 amino acids. CDR3 residues: CASSSPGFNQPQHF. Here the CDR3 DNA reads TGTGCCAGCAGCTCGCCAGGGTTCAATCAGCCCCAGCATTTT.

The rearrangement uses TRBV2 and TRBJ2-3; 8 bases match TRBD2. The germline gives CDR1 SNHLY, CDR2 FYNNEI. The V and J ends lost 5 bases and 4 bases, in that order; junction bases with no gene match: 11. This CDR3 contains 16 residues. The CDR3 protein is CASSHNGLALADTQYF. CDR3 nucleotide sequence: TGTGCCAGCAGTCACAACGGACTAGCTCTAGCAGATACGCAGTATTTT.

This chain joins TRBV29-1 and TRBJ1-2; a weak D match, TRBD1 (6 bases). Germline assignment: CDR1 SQVTM and CDR2 ANQGSEA. This CDR3 is 15 amino acids long. Written as DNA, the CDR3 is TGCAGTATCCCAGTCGGGGGGCTCAGGGTTAGTGGCTACACCTTC. As protein: CSIPVGGLRVSGYTF.

This rearrangement joins TRBV5-4 to TRBJ2-7; TRBD2 agrees at 10 bases. The V gene's germline CDR1 is SGHNT and CDR2 YYREEE (reference sequence). This CDR3 is built from 14 residues. With V trimmed by 0 bases and J by 10 bases, 7 bases remained unmatched. CDR3: CASSLELSSGSQYF. The CDR3 DNA is TGTGCCAGCAGCTTGGAGTTGTCTAGCGGGAGTCAGTACTTC.

The chain couples TRBV19 to TRBJ2-2; the D gene is possibly TRBD2 (6 bases). The CDR3 extends over 16 amino acids. CDR1 and CDR2 (germline): LNHDA, SQIVND (reference sequence). V lost 3 bases and J 1 base, leaving 12 bases between the germline ends. CDR3 DNA sequence: TGTGCCAGTAGTATGGGAGGCGGAAGGAACACCGGGGAGCTGTTTTTT. Protein: CASSMGGGRNTGELFF. Complete variable domain (other parts from reference TRBV19 and TRBJ2-2): DGGITQSPKYLFRKEGQNVTLSCEQNLNHDAMYWYRQDPGQGLRLIYYSQIVNDFQKGDIAEGYSVSREKKESFPLTVTSAQKNPTAFYLCASSMGGGRNTGELFFGEGSRLTVL.

This chain connects TRBV6-5 to TRBJ2-1; 9 bases match TRBD2. J lost 6 bases, V lost 0 bases, and 3 bases had no gene match. There are 15 residues in the CDR3. CDR1 is MNHEY and CDR2 is SVGAGI in the germline V gene. CDR3 DNA: TGTGCCAGCAGTTACTCTAGCGGGAGCGGCAATGAGCAGTTCTTC. Its protein product is CASSYSSGSGNEQFF.

This clone was counted only a few times. The chain joins TRBV6-6 to TRBJ1-2, with D uncertain. Germline CDR1 MNHNY, CDR2 SVGAGI (reference sequence). This CDR3 is 13 amino acids long. The ends were cut back, 7 bases at V and 8 bases at J, with 17 bases in the middle. As DNA, the CDR3 is TGTGCCAGCAATGGAGGGTTTACTAAGGGCTACACCTTC. Protein product: CASNGGFTKGYTF.

The chain uses TRBV7-2 and TRBJ2-1; no reliable D call. Germline values: CDR1 SGHTA, CDR2 FQGNSA. This CDR3 contains 13 residues. V dropped 0 bases and J dropped 10 bases, with 10 bases sitting between them. The CDR3 reads CASSLATRSEQFF. In nucleotides, the CDR3 is TGTGCCAGCAGCTTAGCCACGCGGAGCGAGCAGTTCTTC.

V usage is TRBV7-9 and J usage is TRBJ1-5, with 8 bases aligning to TRBD1. Germline V gives CDR1 SEHNR, CDR2 FQNEAQ (reference sequence). The CDR3 is 12 residues long. V shed 8 bases, J shed 7 bases, and the junction held 4 bases outside the gene matches. The CDR3 protein is CASGQGVQPQHF. The CDR3 DNA reads as TGTGCCAGCGGACAGGGCGTGCAGCCCCAGCATTTT.

The chain recombines TRBV6-5 with TRBJ1-2; the D gene is possibly TRBD1 (5 bases). The V gene lost 0 bases and the J gene lost 3 bases, with 5 bases spanning the gap. The CDR3 sequence is 13 residues long. Germline loops: CDR1 MNHEY, CDR2 SVGAGI. CDR3 region: CASSYSGDYGYTF. DNA for the CDR3: TGTGCCAGCAGTTACTCAGGGGACTATGGCTACACCTTC.

The chain links TRBV25-1 to TRBJ1-4; 7 positions agree with TRBD1. V shed 7 bases and J 6 bases; nucleotides not matched to a gene: 5. Germline CDR1 reads MGHDK; CDR2 reads SYGVNS. The CDR3 is 13 residues long. The CDR3 DNA reads TGTGCCAGCACCAGGGGGACATATGAAAAACTGTTTTTT. Its translation: CASTRGTYEKLFF.

The genes are TRBV19 and TRBJ1-2; D is ambiguous. The CDR3 has 12 residues. CDR1 is LNHDA, CDR2 SQIVND, per germline (reference sequence). V was clipped by 7 bases and J by 8 bases, with 14 bases between them. CDR3 DNA sequence: TGTGCCAGTATTCGCCCTGACAAAGGCTACACCTTC. Its translation: CASIRPDKGYTF.

This sequence joins TRBV28 and TRBJ1-1; TRBD1 matches at 10 bases. Germline V lookup: CDR1 MDHEN, CDR2 SYDVKM. This CDR3 has 14 amino acids. V gave up 5 bases and J gave up 1 base; unmatched junction bases: 1. CDR3 sequence reads: CASSRDRGNTEAFF. CDR3 nucleotide sequence: TGTGCCAGCAGTCGGGACAGGGGGAACACTGAAGCTTTCTTT.

V usage is TRBV7-9 and J usage is TRBJ1-1; TRBD1 agrees at 11 bases. Germline assignment: CDR1 SEHNR and CDR2 FQNEAQ (reference sequence). There are 14 residues in the CDR3. Germline trimming cut 4 bases from V and 10 bases from J; bases unmatched to any gene: 8. This CDR3 is CASSSGTGGVGAFF. Written as DNA, the CDR3 is TGTGCCAGCAGCTCAGGGACAGGGGGTGTTGGAGCTTTCTTT.

This chain uses TRBV7-9 with TRBJ2-3; D unresolved. Between the trimmed V and J ends, which lost 5 bases and 6 bases, there was a span of 9 bases. There are 12 residues in the CDR3. Germline lookup yields CDR1 SEHNR and CDR2 FQNEAQ (reference sequence). CDR3: CASSPRPDTQYF. For the CDR3, the DNA is TGTGCCAGCAGCCCCAGGCCGGATACGCAGTATTTT.

The chain uses TRBV9 and TRBJ2-3; 8 bases map to TRBD1. Per germline, CDR1 SGDLS and CDR2 YYNGEE. After removal of 2 bases from V and 4 bases from J, the junction contained 9 bases not matched to a gene. There are 16 residues in the CDR3. The chain's CDR3 is CASSVWTGSDADTQYF. CDR3 sequence (DNA): TGTGCCAGCAGCGTTTGGACAGGGAGTGACGCAGATACGCAGTATTTT.

V is TRBV28 and J is TRBJ1-3; tentative D call: TRBD1 (5 bases). This CDR3 has 14 residues. CDR1 is MDHEN, CDR2 SYDVKM, per germline. The V gene lost 7 bases and the J gene lost 2 bases, with 12 bases spanning the gap. Here the CDR3 DNA reads TGTGCCAGCACGAGGGGAGGGACTGGAAACACCATATATTTT. Its translation: CASTRGGTGNTIYF.

This chain uses TRBV4-3 with TRBJ1-1, with 8 bases fitting TRBD1. Germline-derived CDR1 and CDR2 are LGHNA and YSLEER. Trimming removed 1 base from V and 6 bases from J; junction bases left unmatched: 7. There are 15 residues in the CDR3. The CDR3 nucleotides are TGCGCCAGCAGCCAAGTCGGACAGGGTGCCCCTGAAGCTTTCTTT. This encodes CASSQVGQGAPEAFF.

V usage is TRBV19 and J usage is TRBJ2-7; perhaps TRBD2 as D (5 bases). The ends were cut back, 5 bases at V and 3 bases at J, with 14 bases in the middle. Germline V CDR1 and CDR2: LNHDA, SQIVND (reference sequence). CDR3 length equals 14 residues. The CDR3 sequence is CASSPSVLGYEQYF. As DNA, the CDR3 is TGTGCCAGTAGTCCCTCGGTACTAGGCTACGAGCAGTACTTC.

The chain recombines TRBV28 with TRBJ1-5, with 8 bases fitting TRBD1. Germline assignment: CDR1 MDHEN and CDR2 SYDVKM. This CDR3 comprises 16 residues. Losses at the gene ends were 0 bases for V and 7 bases for J; bases not matched to a gene: 8. The CDR3 here is CASSLWDRDLWQPQHF. As DNA, the CDR3 is TGTGCCAGCAGTTTATGGGACAGGGATTTGTGGCAGCCCCAGCATTTT.

This clone was counted a single time. This chain connects TRBV15 to TRBJ2-1; 15 bases fit TRBD2. CDR1 and CDR2 (germline): LNHNV, YYDKDF (reference sequence). The CDR3 is 16 amino acids. With V trimmed by 3 bases and J by 10 bases, 7 bases remained unmatched. This CDR3 is CATSRGGLAGGREQFF. CDR3 DNA sequence: TGTGCCACCAGCAGGGGGGGACTAGCGGGAGGCAGGGAGCAGTTCTTC.

The chain combines TRBV27 with TRBJ2-7; 7 nucleotides match TRBD1. Germline lookup yields CDR1 MNHEY and CDR2 SMNVEV (reference sequence). J was trimmed by 9 bases and V by 6 bases; bases with no gene match: 8. This CDR3 is 12 amino acids long. The CDR3 loop reads CASSLTGLGQYF. The CDR3 bases are TGTGCCAGCAGCCTGACAGGGTTAGGGCAGTACTTC.

The V call is TRBV27, the J call TRBJ2-3; 7 bases fit TRBD2. Per germline, CDR1 MNHEY and CDR2 SMNVEV (reference sequence). CDR3 length equals 18 residues. V shed 5 bases, J shed 3 bases, and the junction held 17 bases outside the gene matches. This CDR3 is CASSLGLGAGSLTDTQYF. In DNA form, the CDR3 reads TGTGCCAGCAGTCTCGGACTAGGAGCAGGGAGCTTGACAGATACGCAGTATTTT.

V usage is TRBV18 and J usage is TRBJ2-5; possible D gene TRBD1, 6 bases. Deletions cut 1 base from V and 5 bases from J, with 20 bases between. From germline, CDR1 is KGHSH and CDR2 LQKENI. This CDR3 is built from 17 residues. CDR3 amino acids: CASSPLRDTKREETQYF. The CDR3 bases are TGTGCCAGCTCACCACTACGGGACACCAAAAGGGAGGAGACCCAGTACTTC.

This chain uses TRBV29-1 with TRBJ2-1; TRBD2 aligns across 9 bases. This CDR3 comprises 15 residues. The V and J ends lost 3 bases and 0 bases, in that order; junction bases with no gene match: 3. From germline, CDR1 is SQVTM and CDR2 ANQGSEA. CDR3 residues: CSVELSGSSYNEQFF. The CDR3 coding sequence is TGCAGCGTTGAGCTTAGCGGGAGCTCCTACAATGAGCAGTTCTTC.

Note on this clone: This CDR3 is also generated by other DNA sequences in the sample. V and J are TRBV5-1 and TRBJ1-3; a weak D match, TRBD1 (6 bases). CDR3 length equals 14 residues. V lost 4 bases to trimming and J lost 2 bases, with 10 bases between them. Germline values: CDR1 SGHRS, CDR2 YFSETQ. The CDR3 protein is CASSLTGPGNTIYF. The CDR3 coding sequence is TGCGCCAGCAGCCTAACAGGGCCTGGAAACACCATATATTTT.

The CDR3 nucleotides read TGTGCCAGTAGTATAGAACAGGGGGCTCCTGAAGCTTTCTTT. It is translated as CASSIEQGAPEAFF. The chain employs TRBV19 and TRBJ1-1; 9 bases are a match to TRBD1. Germline V gene sequence: CDR1 LNHDA, CDR2 SQIVND (reference sequence). CDR3 length: 14 residues. V was clipped by 0 bases and J by 6 bases; unmatched bases: 2.

The chain couples TRBV20-1 to TRBJ1-2; D remains unclear. Deletions cut 3 bases from V and 6 bases from J, with 8 bases between. The CDR3 is 11 amino acids. Germline V gene lookup returns CDR1 DFQATT and CDR2 SNEGSKA (reference sequence). The CDR3 loop is CSARRAHGYTF. DNA of the CDR3: TGCAGTGCTAGGCGGGCGCATGGCTACACCTTC.

V usage is TRBV27 and J usage is TRBJ2-1; D is ambiguous. Trimming took 5 bases from V and 2 from J, leaving 10 bases between them. Germline V gene lookup returns CDR1 MNHEY and CDR2 SMNVEV (reference sequence). The CDR3 sequence is 14 residues long. The CDR3 DNA sequence: TGTGCCAGCAGTCCAATGGGCCCCTACAATGAGCAGTTCTTC. This gives the protein CASSPMGPYNEQFF.

This clone was observed a single time. This chain connects TRBV11-2 to TRBJ2-7; TRBD2 aligns across 7 bases. The germline V gene encodes CDR1 SGHAT and CDR2 FQNNGV. The CDR3 is 14 residues long. Losses at the gene ends were 4 bases for V and 1 base for J; bases not matched to a gene: 4. For the CDR3, the DNA is TGTGCCAGCAGCTGGGGAGCGGGATCCTACGAGCAGTACTTC. Protein: CASSWGAGSYEQYF.